The clone carrying this TCR beta chain was seen only once. Using immunoSEQ multiplex PCR, the repertoire was profiled, and TCRdb retains in-frame clones only, with some absent. Here the sample spans roughly 2.1 million clones, 85% to 95% being singletons. The data derive from a study of shared clonotypes between healthy human individuals. This CDR3 spans 15 amino acids. The germline CDR1 and CDR2 sequences are WSHSY and SAAADI. The V and J ends lost 3 bases and 5 bases respectively, with 16 bases between them. Only CD45RO-negative cells positively selected for CCR7 counted as naive CD8 cells, so terminally differentiated effector memory CD45RA+ cells were excluded. Those who donated were healthy HIV-negative adults, with no recent acute infections or vaccinations reported.

The V gene is TRBV10-2, the J gene TRBJ2-5; D is uncertain. This clonotype was obtained from a man aged 18 to 30 in good health. Some clones in this sample may be carry-over from other donors' samples. The specimen was naive CD8+ T cells from PBMCs. The CDR3 sequence is CASSDVGGRVETQYF. CDR3 bases: TGCGCCAGCAGTGATGTGGGCGGTCGGGTTGAGACCCAGTACTTC.